One and the same sample provided the 27 T cell receptor beta chains below, sequenced in a study of cytomegalovirus exposure and HLA in healthy donors. The PCR ran on 60 Vbeta and 13 Jbeta primers. Sequencing used immunoSEQ multiplex PCR; TCRdb keeps in-frame clones, though not all of them. Among 150,000 to 200,000 clones listed, around four fifths were seen once. The specimen sequenced was PBMCs. These receptors originate from a woman between 18 and 29 years old in good health and CMV-seronegative.

The CDR3 DNA reads as TGTGCCAGCAGCCCTACTCAGGCACTAGGCACAGATACGCAGTATTTT. The encoded protein is CASSPTQALGTDTQYF. The chain links TRBV7-3 to TRBJ2-3, with D possibly TRBD2 on 5 matching bases. The germline V gene has CDR1 SGHTA and CDR2 FQGTGA. The CDR3 loop spans 16 amino acids. V was pared by 5 bases and J by 1 base, with 16 bases between. The complete variable domain, with remaining parts taken from reference TRBV7-3 and TRBJ2-3, reads GAGVSQTPSNKVTEKGKYVELRCDPISGHTALYWYRQSLGQGPEFLIYFQGTGAADDSGLPNDRFFAVRPEGSVSTLKIQRTERGDSAVYLCASSPTQALGTDTQYFGPGTRLTVL.

The V gene is TRBV5-4, the J gene TRBJ2-7; possibly TRBD2 for D (5 bases). The V gene's germline CDR1 is SGHNT and CDR2 YYREEE (reference sequence). CDR3 length equals 15 residues. Trimming pared 1 base from V and 2 bases from J, leaving 13 bases between. The CDR3 here is CASSLSAGSPYEQYF. The DNA of the CDR3 is TGTGCCAGCAGCTTGTCTGCGGGTTCTCCCTACGAGCAGTACTTC.

This clone occurred once. J is TRBJ1-2 and V is TRBV2; D is possibly TRBD1 (6 bases). The CDR3 contains 13 residues. V dropped 6 bases and J dropped 5 bases, with 13 bases sitting between them. Germline CDR1 is SNHLY and CDR2 is FYNNEI. CDR3 protein: CASSPDSLYGYTF. The CDR3, as DNA: TGTGCCAGCAGCCCGGACAGCTTGTATGGCTACACCTTC. The complete variable domain, with remaining parts taken from reference TRBV2 and TRBJ1-2, reads EPEVTQTPSHQVTQMGQEVILRCVPISNHLYFYWYRQILGQKVEFLVSFYNNEISEKSEIFDDQFSVERPDGSNFTLKIRSTKLEDSAMYFCASSPDSLYGYTFGSGTRLTVV.

The chain is built from TRBV6-1 and TRBJ2-7; 7 bases map to TRBD1. The CDR3 sequence is 15 residues long. Germline V gene data show CDR1 as MNHNS and CDR2 as SASEGT. Trimming took 2 bases from V and 4 from J; bases not matched to a gene: 8. This chain's CDR3 is CASSERIQGWYEQYF. The CDR3 coding sequence is TGTGCCAGCAGTGAACGGATACAGGGGTGGTACGAGCAGTACTTC.

The chain has TRBV5-8 and TRBJ2-1; possible D gene TRBD2, 5 bases. Germline lookup yields CDR1 SGHTS and CDR2 YDEGEE. The CDR3 covers 14 residues. Deletions cut 0 bases from V and 15 bases from J, with 19 bases between. Written as DNA, the CDR3 is TGTGCCAGCAGCTTGGGGGGTGGATTCGGGGAAGCGTTCTTC. Amino acids: CASSLGGGFGEAFF.

The chain uses TRBV7-2 and TRBJ1-1; a weak D match, TRBD1 (6 bases). The CDR3 totals 16 residues. CDR1 is SGHTA, CDR2 FQGNSA, per germline. Trimming removed 1 base from V and 3 bases from J, with 15 bases in between. The CDR3 sequence is CASSLGGGIMDTEAFF. The CDR3 DNA is TGTGCCAGCAGCTTAGGGGGGGGCATAATGGACACTGAAGCTTTCTTT.

This chain joins TRBV4-2 and TRBJ2-7; the D gene is possibly TRBD2 (6 bases). Germline V gene sequence: CDR1 LGHNA, CDR2 YNFKEQ. V lost 1 base, J lost 0 bases, and 16 bases lay in between. This CDR3 contains 17 residues. This CDR3 is CASSQVGGRASSYEQYF. The CDR3 DNA reads TGTGCCAGCAGCCAAGTAGGAGGGCGGGCGAGCTCCTACGAGCAGTACTTC.

The CDR3 is CASSLAPGANEQFF. The CDR3 region has the DNA TGTGCCAGCAGCTTAGCCCCAGGGGCCAATGAGCAGTTCTTC. This chain connects TRBV11-3 to TRBJ2-1; D is perhaps TRBD1 (6 bases). This CDR3 has 14 residues. The V end was cut by 1 base, the J end by 6 bases, with 10 bases between. Germline V CDR1 and CDR2: SGHNT, YENEEA.

J is TRBJ2-2 and V is TRBV5-1; TRBD1 is a possible D gene (6 bases). The CDR3 runs 12 residues. Germline V gene data show CDR1 as SGHRS and CDR2 as YFSETQ. Trimming cost V 9 bases and J 3 bases, with 9 bases left between them. The CDR3 loop reads CATQGYTGELFF. In DNA, the CDR3 is TGCGCCACCCAGGGGTACACCGGGGAGCTGTTTTTT.

The chain carries TRBV5-1 and TRBJ1-6, with 7 positions matching TRBD1. The V gene's germline CDR1 is SGHRS and CDR2 YFSETQ. V was clipped by 5 bases and J by 12 bases; unmatched bases: 11. This CDR3 contains 14 residues. The CDR3 is CASSWDSLIGPLHF. In nucleotides, the CDR3 is TGCGCCAGCAGTTGGGACAGTCTTATCGGACCCCTCCACTTT.

The chain is built from TRBV9 and TRBJ1-6; 7 positions match TRBD1. The CDR3 spans 16 residues. The germline CDR1 and CDR2 sequences are SGDLS and YYNGEE. The V segment lost 3 bases and the J segment 7 bases; nucleotides outside the gene matches: 10. As DNA, the CDR3 is TGTGCCAGCAGCGAGGGGGACAGCGGAGGGAATTCACCCCTCCACTTT. It is translated as CASSEGDSGGNSPLHF.

V is TRBV5-4 and J is TRBJ1-2; D is unresolved. The CDR3 has 14 amino acids. CDR1 is SGHNT and CDR2 is YYREEE in the germline V gene (reference sequence). V was clipped by 0 bases and J by 7 bases, with 13 bases between them. CDR3 residues: CASSLVRDRAGYTF. As DNA, the CDR3 is TGTGCCAGCAGCTTGGTTCGGGATCGCGCTGGCTACACCTTC. The entire variable domain, with the rest obtained from reference TRBV5-4 and TRBJ1-2, is as follows: ETGVTQSPTHLIKTRGQQVTLRCSSQSGHNTVSWYQQALGQGPQFIFQYYREEENGRGNFPPRFSGLQFPNYSSELNVNALELDDSALYLCASSLVRDRAGYTFGSGTRLTVV.

On this clone itself: The junction shows a germline mismatch at one end, possibly a read error. V usage is TRBV7-9 and J usage is TRBJ2-7, with 13 bases lining up with TRBD2. The germline V gene encodes CDR1 SEHNR and CDR2 FQNEAQ (reference sequence). This CDR3 has 15 amino acids. The CDR3 spells CSSSVLAGGGYEQYF. In nucleotides, the CDR3 is TGTTCCAGCAGCGTACTAGCGGGAGGGGGCTACGAGCAGTACTTC.

The chain joins TRBV7-6 to TRBJ1-5; a weak D match, TRBD1 (5 bases). There are 14 residues in the CDR3. CDR1 and CDR2 (germline): SGHVS, FNYEAQ. Trimming removed 5 bases at V and 6 bases at J, with 14 bases between. This CDR3 is CASSQGGWIQPQHF. As DNA, the CDR3 is TGTGCCAGCAGCCAGGGCGGTTGGATTCAGCCCCAGCATTTT. The entire variable domain, with the rest obtained from reference TRBV7-6 and TRBJ1-5, is as follows: GAGVSQSPRYKVTKRGQDVALRCDPISGHVSLYWYRQALGQGPEFLTYFNYEAQQDKSGLPNDRFSAERPEGSISTLTIQRTEQRDSAMYRCASSQGGWIQPQHFGDGTRLSIL.

The rearrangement joins TRBV5-6 to TRBJ1-1; D is uncertain. The CDR3 runs to 13 residues. Looked up from germline, CDR1 is SGHDT and CDR2 is YYEEEE. Trimming removed 1 base at V and 0 bases at J, with 4 bases between. In DNA form, the CDR3 reads TGTGCCAGCAGCTTGCAAATGAACACTGAAGCTTTCTTT. Its protein is CASSLQMNTEAFF. Based on the CDR3 plus reference TRBV5-6 and TRBJ1-1, the full variable domain is DAGVTQSPTHLIKTRGQQVTLRCSPKSGHDTVSWYQQALGQGPQFIFQYYEEEERQRGNFPDRFSGHQFPNYSSELNVNALLLGDSALYLCASSLQMNTEAFFGQGTRLTVV.

The rearrangement uses TRBV6-5 and TRBJ1-2, with D hard to call. V lost 6 bases to trimming and J lost 7 bases, with 12 bases between them. The CDR3 runs to 12 residues. The germline V gene has CDR1 MNHEY and CDR2 SVGAGI. The CDR3: CASSSPAAGYTF. The CDR3 bases are TGTGCCAGCAGCTCGCCCGCGGCTGGCTACACCTTC.

The chain carries TRBV5-1 and TRBJ1-1; D unresolved. The CDR3 runs 15 residues. The ends were cut back, 7 bases at V and 2 bases at J, with 18 bases in the middle. CDR1 and CDR2 from the germline V gene are SGHRS and YFSETQ. The CDR3 bases are TGCGCCAGCCCCTCTGGCAGACTAGAAAACACTGAAGCTTTCTTT. Protein product: CASPSGRLENTEAFF.

This chain connects TRBV4-1 to TRBJ1-1; D is unresolved. The germline V gene has CDR1 MGHRA and CDR2 YSYEKL. The CDR3 extends over 15 amino acids. Trimming removed 1 base at V and 2 bases at J, with 11 bases between. CDR3 in DNA: TGCGCCAGCAGCCAAGGATTCTCGGGAAACACTGAAGCTTTCTTT. Protein: CASSQGFSGNTEAFF.

The chain uses TRBV5-1 and TRBJ2-7, with 16 bases identical to TRBD2. V was pared by 4 bases and J by 2 bases, with 9 bases of the junction left unmatched. This CDR3 is built from 18 residues. The germline gives CDR1 SGHRS, CDR2 YFSETQ. The CDR3 protein is CASSPGLAGGRGPYEQYF. The CDR3 DNA reads as TGCGCCAGCAGCCCGGGACTAGCGGGAGGGCGGGGCCCCTACGAGCAGTACTTC.

V usage is TRBV10-3 and J usage is TRBJ2-5, with 8 positions matching TRBD1. CDR3 length: 13 residues. The ends lost 10 bases at V and 3 bases at J; junction bases unmatched: 7. Germline V gene lookup returns CDR1 ENHRY and CDR2 SYGVKD. CDR3 sequence (DNA): TGTGCCACCGGACAGGGCCCAAAAGAGACCCAGTACTTC. This gives the protein CATGQGPKETQYF.

V usage is TRBV27 and J usage is TRBJ2-7, with TRBD2 matching 7 bases. The CDR3 spans 16 residues. V was clipped by 2 bases and J by 2 bases; unmatched bases: 9. The germline gives CDR1 MNHEY, CDR2 SMNVEV (reference sequence). The CDR3 DNA reads as TGTGCCAGCAGTTTAGCGGGGACTACCCCCACCTACGAGCAGTACTTC. It translates to CASSLAGTTPTYEQYF.

This clone was counted once. The chain recombines TRBV6-1 with TRBJ1-4, with 9 bases that match TRBD1. Germline CDR1 reads MNHNS; CDR2 reads SASEGT. The CDR3 is 18 amino acids. The V and J ends lost 4 bases and 4 bases, in that order; junction bases with no gene match: 13. The CDR3 is CASSGRDRVLLLNEKLFF. Here the CDR3 DNA reads TGTGCCAGCAGTGGGCGGGACAGGGTCTTACTTCTTAATGAAAAACTGTTTTTT.

The chain couples TRBV9 to TRBJ1-4, with 11 nucleotides matching TRBD1. The ends lost 3 bases at V and 7 bases at J; junction bases unmatched: 11. Germline values: CDR1 SGDLS, CDR2 YYNGEE. CDR3 length: 17 residues. CDR3 nucleotide sequence: TGTGCCAGCAGCGCCGGGACAGGGGGGCCTTTCGTTGAAAAACTGTTTTTT. Translating it yields CASSAGTGGPFVEKLFF.

This sequence joins TRBV7-8 and TRBJ1-6; D is possibly TRBD1 (5 bases). The CDR3 contains 13 residues. Germline V gene data show CDR1 as SGHVS and CDR2 as FQNEAQ. Trimming took 8 bases from V and 6 from J, leaving 11 bases between them. The CDR3 loop is CASLSGLNSPLHF. In DNA, the CDR3 is TGTGCCAGCCTGTCAGGGCTTAATTCACCCCTCCACTTT.

In this sample, this clone turned up a few times. V and J are TRBV28 and TRBJ2-7, with TRBD1 matching over 7 bases. After removal of 6 bases from V and 2 bases from J, the junction contained 7 bases not matched to a gene. In germline, CDR1 is MDHEN, CDR2 SYDVKM. The CDR3 sequence is 14 residues long. CDR3 DNA: TGTGCCAGCAGCTCGGGACAGCAGACCTACGAGCAGTACTTC. Its translation is CASSSGQQTYEQYF.

This clone has just one count. This chain links TRBV15 with TRBJ2-2; the D gene is possibly TRBD2 (5 bases). V was trimmed by 7 bases and J by 4 bases, leaving 16 bases between them. CDR3 length: 15 amino acids. Germline CDR1 LNHNV, CDR2 YYDKDF (reference sequence). CDR3 sequence (DNA): TGTGCCACCACCCCGGGAAGGATTTCCACCGGGGAGCTGTTTTTT. Its translation: CATTPGRISTGELFF.

The chain combines TRBV5-1 with TRBJ2-1; 8 bases align to TRBD1. This CDR3 is 16 amino acids long. V shed 4 bases and J 3 bases; nucleotides not matched to a gene: 9. Germline values: CDR1 SGHRS, CDR2 YFSETQ. The CDR3 spells CASSLLQGAVYNEQFF. In DNA form, the CDR3 reads TGCGCCAGCAGCCTACTCCAGGGGGCGGTCTACAATGAGCAGTTCTTC.